This entry features one TCR beta chain sequence. With 1 base clipped from V and 2 bases from J, the junction kept 12 bases outside the gene matches. Germline V gives CDR1 SGHRS, CDR2 YFSETQ. The CDR3 runs 17 residues. Here immunoSEQ multiplex PCR was the method, and the copy in TCRdb shows in-frame clones only, minus some. The sample lists about 140,000 clones, approximately 86% occurring once. The data were obtained in a study of control samples from healthy donors and cancer patients. Sequencing input: blood. The chain employs TRBV5-1 and TRBJ2-7; 7 nucleotides match TRBD2. The TCR originated in a woman aged 25-40 years in good health. The CDR3 DNA reads as TGCGCCAGCAGCTTGAACTTTATAGCGGGTGGGGCCTACGAGCAGTACTTC. Protein product: CASSLNFIAGGAYEQYF.